The rows below give T cell receptor beta chains drawn from one sample of a study of cytomegalovirus exposure and HLA in healthy donors. Produced via immunoSEQ multiplex PCR; TCRdb's table is partial and in-frame only. The sample has tens of thousands of clones; around 85% are singletons. Sample: PBMCs. The source of these receptors is a man in his fifties in good health and CMV-seronegative. Each CDR3 is given with its conserved first and last residue. The D gene is left open where the match is weak. Clone size, where shown, is once, few, many, or a class for clones that have expanded.

J,V,D,size,DNA,CDR3
TRBJ2-7,TRBV4-3,NA,NA,TGCGCCAGCAGCCAAGACAGAGCCAGCGGCTACGAGCAGTACTTC,CASSQDRASGYEQYF
TRBJ2-1,TRBV2,TRBD2,NA,TGTGCCGGAGGGACTAGCGCCTACAATGAGCAGTTCTTC,CAGGTSAYNEQFF
TRBJ1-6,TRBV4-1,TRBD1,NA,TGCGCCAGCTCAGGGGGAACCTATAATTCACCCCTCCACTTT,CASSGGTYNSPLHF
TRBJ2-1,TRBV12-5,TRBD1,NA,TGTGCTAGTGCCCTGAGGGACAGGGTCAATGAGCAGTTCTTC,CASALRDRVNEQFF
TRBJ2-1,TRBV7-2,TRBD1,NA,TGTGCCAGCAGCCCGGACAGGGCCCGCTCCTACAATGAGCAGTTCTTC,CASSPDRARSYNEQFF
TRBJ2-3,TRBV19,NA,NA,TGTGCCAGTAGTATCCTCGGGACACCCAGCACAGATACGCAGTATTTT,CASSILGTPSTDTQYF
TRBJ1-2,TRBV5-6,TRBD1,few,TGTGCCAGCAGCCCAGGGACAGGCTATGGCTACACCTTC,CASSPGTGYGYTF
TRBJ2-2,TRBV11-2,TRBD2,NA,TGTGCCAGCAGCCCTTCCCCGGGGGGGCCAGGCACCGGGGAGCTGTTTTTT,CASSPSPGGPGTGELFF
TRBJ1-2,TRBV4-1,NA,NA,TGCGCCAGCAGCCAAGAATACTTAACAGGGGGCTACACCTTC,CASSQEYLTGGYTF
TRBJ2-7,TRBV6-5,TRBD1,NA,TGTGCCAGCAGAAAAGGGACAGGGACCTACGAGCAGTACTTC,CASRKGTGTYEQYF
TRBJ1-1,TRBV19,NA,NA,TGTGCCAGTAGTATTCTAGGGGACACTGAAGCTTTCTTT,CASSILGDTEAFF
TRBJ2-2,TRBV7-8,NA,NA,TGTGCCAGCAGCTTAGGAGGTCGCGGGGAGCTGTTTTTT,CASSLGGRGELFF
TRBJ1-6,TRBV7-9,NA,NA,TGTGCCAGCAGCACTGACGGGGGGGATTCACCCCTCCACTTT,CASSTDGGDSPLHF
TRBJ1-5,TRBV5-5,NA,NA,TGTGCCAGCAGTCTGACGGGTAGACGCAATCAGCCCCAGCATTTT,CASSLTGRRNQPQHF
TRBJ2-7,TRBV18,NA,NA,TGTGCCAGCTCACCACCGGGGCTGTACGAGCAGTACTTC,CASSPPGLYEQYF
TRBJ2-7,TRBV5-1,NA,NA,TGCGCCAGCAGCCCCCTTAGGGGGAGCACCTACGAGCAGTACTTC,CASSPLRGSTYEQYF
TRBJ2-7,TRBV5-6,NA,NA,TGTGCCAGCAGCTTCGGAGCCTACGAGCAGTACTTC,CASSFGAYEQYF
TRBJ2-2,TRBV7-9,NA,NA,TGTTCCAGCAGCTTCCCAGAAATCACCGGGGAGCTGTTTTTT,CSSSFPEITGELFF
TRBJ2-5,TRBV29-1,TRBD1,NA,TGCAGCGTGGACAGGGGCCAAGAGACCCAGTACTTC,CSVDRGQETQYF
TRBJ2-3,TRBV7-9,TRBD2,NA,TGTGCCAGCAGCTTACTAGCGGGAGGGCCGATTGCCACAGATACGCAGTATTTT,CASSLLAGGPIATDTQYF
TRBJ1-4,TRBV7-2,NA,NA,TGTGCCAGCAGCTTAGCGGGGGGAAGGGAAAAACTGTTTTTT,CASSLAGGREKLFF
TRBJ2-2,TRBV4-3,NA,NA,TGCGCCAGCGCGATTAGAGCGGAGACCAACACCGGGGAGCTGTTTTTT,CASAIRAETNTGELFF
TRBJ1-2,TRBV5-4,NA,NA,TGTGCCAGCAGCACACCCGGGGGTCCTAGTTCTAACTATGGCTACACCTTC,CASSTPGGPSSNYGYTF
TRBJ2-7,TRBV6-1,TRBD1,NA,TGTGCCAGCAGTAAAACAGGGGCCAGCTCCTACGAGCAGTACTTC,CASSKTGASSYEQYF
TRBJ2-2,TRBV4-1,NA,NA,TGCGCCAGCAGCCAAGATGCTATTGACACCGGGGAGCTGTTTTTT,CASSQDAIDTGELFF
TRBJ2-5,TRBV9,NA,NA,TGTGCCAGCAGCGTGTTGTGGGGGAGGCAAGAGACCCAGTACTTC,CASSVLWGRQETQYF
TRBJ1-1,TRBV10-3,TRBD1,NA,TGTGCCATCGGTGAGGCACAGGGGTTCCCTGAAGCTTTCTTT,CAIGEAQGFPEAFF
TRBJ2-1,TRBV7-7,TRBD2,few,TGTGCTAGCAGCTTGGGCGCGGGAGGTTCGGATGAGCAGTTCTTC,CASSLGAGGSDEQFF
TRBJ1-5,TRBV27,NA,few,TGTGCCAGCAGTTTACTTGGGGGGAATCAGCCCCAGCATTTT,CASSLLGGNQPQHF
TRBJ2-5,TRBV2,NA,NA,TGTGCCAGCAGTGACCCCCGAGAGACCCAGTACTTC,CASSDPRETQYF
TRBJ2-7,TRBV28,NA,few,TGTGCCGCCCGGGGGATTGCCTACGAGCAGTACTTC,CAARGIAYEQYF
TRBJ2-6,TRBV5-1,TRBD1,NA,TGCGCCAGCAGCTCGGGACAGGGCTACTCTGGGGCCAACGTCCTGACTTTC,CASSSGQGYSGANVLTF
TRBJ2-1,TRBV4-2,TRBD1,NA,TGTGCCAGCTCCCCAGGACAGGGTTTGGGTGATGAGCAGTTCTTC,CASSPGQGLGDEQFF
TRBJ1-2,TRBV6-1,NA,once,TGTGCCAGCAGTGCCTCAACAGGCTATGGCTACACCTTC,CASSASTGYGYTF
TRBJ2-1,TRBV6-5,NA,once,TGTGCCAGCAGTCCTCCGGGGACAACGGGGCAGTTCTTC,CASSPPGTTGQFF
TRBJ2-5,TRBV6-1,NA,NA,TGTGCCAGCAGTGAAGCCTGGGGGACTTACCAAGAGACCCAGTACTTC,CASSEAWGTYQETQYF
TRBJ2-1,TRBV11-3,NA,NA,TGTGCCAGCAGCCCCGCAGGGGCAGGGAGCTCCTACAATGAGCAGTTCTTC,CASSPAGAGSSYNEQFF
TRBJ2-2,TRBV7-6,TRBD1,NA,TGTGCCAGCAGCCCTGACAGGGTTCGGGCGAACACCGGGGAGCTGTTTTTT,CASSPDRVRANTGELFF
TRBJ2-1,TRBV29-1,TRBD2,few,TGCAGCGGACGTACTAGCGGGGGGGGACATGAGCAGTTCTTC,CSGRTSGGGHEQFF
TRBJ2-1,TRBV13,NA,few,TGTGCCAGCAGCCACTTGGGAGGTACCTACAATGAGCAGTTCTTC,CASSHLGGTYNEQFF
TRBJ2-7,TRBV11-1,NA,NA,TGTGCCAGCAGCTTAGAGTCCGGACTTTCCTACGAGCAGTACTTC,CASSLESGLSYEQYF
TRBJ2-7,TRBV9,NA,NA,TGTGCCAGCAGCGTCGGCGGGTCGTTCTCCTACGAGCAGTACTTC,CASSVGGSFSYEQYF
TRBJ2-1,TRBV7-3,TRBD2,NA,TGTGCCAGCAGCTTAACCTATCAGGGAGGGTACAATGAGCAGTTCTTC,CASSLTYQGGYNEQFF
TRBJ1-1,TRBV15,NA,NA,TGTGCCACCAGCAGAAGCAGGGATAAGACAGTTCCTGAAGCTTTCTTT,CATSRSRDKTVPEAFF
TRBJ1-5,TRBV4-1,NA,NA,TGCGCCAGCAGCCAAGATTCGGGGGGCGGGCAGCCCCAGCATTTT,CASSQDSGGGQPQHF
TRBJ1-3,TRBV7-2,NA,NA,TGTGCCAGCAGCTTAAATTATCTGGGCAGATCCTCTGGAAACACCATATATTTT,CASSLNYLGRSSGNTIYF
TRBJ2-1,TRBV5-1,NA,NA,TGCGCCAGCAGCTTGGTGAGCGGACAGTACAATGAGCAGTTCTTC,CASSLVSGQYNEQFF
TRBJ2-7,TRBV29-1,TRBD1,NA,TGCAGCGTCATGACAGGGCTCCTCTACGAGCAGTACTTC,CSVMTGLLYEQYF
TRBJ1-1,TRBV5-1,NA,few,TGCGCCAGCAGCCAGGACCCGGGGGGCACTGAAGCTTTCTTT,CASSQDPGGTEAFF
TRBJ2-7,TRBV11-3,NA,NA,TGTGCCAGCAGCCGCTCCGGGGCCTACGAGCAGTACTTC,CASSRSGAYEQYF
TRBJ2-2,TRBV7-9,NA,NA,TGTGCCAGCAGTCATCCAGCCGGGGAGCTGTTTTTT,CASSHPAGELFF
TRBJ2-5,TRBV9,TRBD2,few,TGTGCCAGCAGCGACCCACTAGCGGGAGCGGAGGAGACCCAGTACTTC,CASSDPLAGAEETQYF
TRBJ2-7,TRBV4-3,NA,NA,TGCGCCAGCAGCCAAGCGATGTCTAGCTCCTACGAGCAGTACTTC,CASSQAMSSSYEQYF
TRBJ1-2,TRBV27,NA,NA,TGTGCCAGCAGTTTACAATCCAGGGCGCAATTTGGGTATGGCTACACCTTC,CASSLQSRAQFGYGYTF
TRBJ2-7,TRBV9,TRBD1,few,TGTGCCAGCAGCGCTAACCCGGGACAGGGGATCTACGAGCAGTACTTC,CASSANPGQGIYEQYF
TRBJ2-7,TRBV12-5,TRBD2,NA,TGTGCTAGTGGTTTTTCTTATAGCGGGGGACTCGAGCAGTACTTC,CASGFSYSGGLEQYF
TRBJ1-3,TRBV9,NA,NA,TGTGCCAGCAGCCGCGGTCTCGGCCCTCCCTCTGGAAACACCATATATTTT,CASSRGLGPPSGNTIYF